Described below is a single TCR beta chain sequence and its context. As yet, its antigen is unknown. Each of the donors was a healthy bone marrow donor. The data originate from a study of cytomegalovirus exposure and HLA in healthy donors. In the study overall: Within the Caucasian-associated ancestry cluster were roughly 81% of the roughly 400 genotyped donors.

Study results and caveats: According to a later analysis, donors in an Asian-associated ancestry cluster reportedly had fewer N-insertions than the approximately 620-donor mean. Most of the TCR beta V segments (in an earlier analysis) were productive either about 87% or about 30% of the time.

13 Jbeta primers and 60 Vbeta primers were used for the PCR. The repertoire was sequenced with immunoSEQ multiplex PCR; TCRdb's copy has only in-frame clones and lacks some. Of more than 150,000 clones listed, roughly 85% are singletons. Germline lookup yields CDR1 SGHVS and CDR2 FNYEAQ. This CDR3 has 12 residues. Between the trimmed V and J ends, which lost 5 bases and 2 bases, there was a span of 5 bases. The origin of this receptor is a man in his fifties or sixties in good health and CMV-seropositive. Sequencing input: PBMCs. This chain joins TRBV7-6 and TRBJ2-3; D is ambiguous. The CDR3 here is CASSPDTDTQYF. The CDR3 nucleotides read TGTGCCAGCAGCCCAGACACAGATACGCAGTATTTT.